Listed here are 30 T cell receptor beta chains from one sample, sequenced in a study of cytomegalovirus exposure and HLA in healthy donors. This table comes from immunoSEQ multiplex PCR, and its TCRdb copy is limited to in-frame clones, with some not included. The sample carries around 95,000 clones, 85% recorded once. Sequences were obtained from PBMCs. The receptor source for this set is a man between 18 and 35 years old in good health and CMV-seropositive.

The chain combines TRBV4-1 with TRBJ2-4, with D unresolved. Germline loops: CDR1 MGHRA, CDR2 YSYEKL. The CDR3 has 13 amino acids. The V and J ends lost 1 base and 8 bases respectively, with 9 bases between them. The CDR3 is CASSQGGSDIQYF. In DNA, the CDR3 is TGCGCCAGCAGCCAAGGCGGATCCGACATTCAGTACTTC.

This clone was counted between two and nine times. The rearrangement uses TRBV27 and TRBJ1-2, with a tentative D call TRBD1 (5 bases). The V and J ends lost 5 bases and 3 bases respectively, with 13 bases between them. The CDR3 has 14 amino acids. Per germline, CDR1 MNHEY and CDR2 SMNVEV (reference sequence). This CDR3 is CASSPGVFYYGYTF. CDR3 in DNA: TGTGCCAGCAGTCCGGGGGTCTTCTACTATGGCTACACCTTC.

This CDR3 is CASSPLLSAPEETQYF. The CDR3 nucleotides are TGTGCCAGCTCACCCCTCCTATCCGCTCCCGAGGAGACCCAGTACTTC. The chain couples TRBV18 to TRBJ2-5; no reliable D call. The CDR3 contains 16 residues. V lost 3 bases to trimming and J lost 5 bases, with 19 bases between them. Germline V CDR1 and CDR2: KGHSH, LQKENI.

The V and J genes are TRBV9 and TRBJ2-5; 8 positions agree with TRBD2. V shed 0 bases and J 5 bases; nucleotides not matched to a gene: 12. The length of the CDR3 is 17 residues. Germline CDR1 is SGDLS and CDR2 is YYNGEE. In nucleotides, the CDR3 is TGTGCCAGCAGCGTAGATCAAGCGGGAGCCTCGGAGGAGACCCAGTACTTC. This sequence encodes CASSVDQAGASEETQYF.

V and J are TRBV28 and TRBJ1-1; 7 bases are a match to TRBD1. Trimming removed 6 bases from V and 3 bases from J; junction bases left unmatched: 10. CDR3 size: 15 residues. Germline V gene sequence: CDR1 MDHEN, CDR2 SYDVKM. CDR3 sequence reads: CASRSDRPGDTEAFF. The CDR3 DNA is TGTGCCAGCAGATCGGACAGGCCTGGGGACACTGAAGCTTTCTTT.

The chain combines TRBV9 with TRBJ2-5; a weak D match, TRBD1 (5 bases). The germline V gene has CDR1 SGDLS and CDR2 YYNGEE. V was pared by 4 bases and J by 1 base, with 11 bases between. This CDR3 is built from 14 residues. As DNA, the CDR3 is TGTGCCAGCAGCCCGGTAGGGGCCCAAGAGACCCAGTACTTC. Encoded protein: CASSPVGAQETQYF.

V is TRBV30 and J is TRBJ1-1, with TRBD1 identical over 7 bases. With 3 bases clipped from V and 5 bases from J, the junction kept 9 bases outside the gene matches. This CDR3 is built from 14 residues. Germline CDR1 reads GTSNPN; CDR2 reads SVGIG (reference sequence). This chain's CDR3 is CAWSPSRGATEAFF. The CDR3 DNA is TGTGCCTGGAGCCCGAGCAGGGGGGCAACTGAAGCTTTCTTT.

This clone came up once. The chain uses TRBV7-6 and TRBJ2-3; 9 bases map to TRBD1. Trimming at V came to 5 bases and at J to 6 bases, leaving 9 bases not matched to a gene. The germline V gene has CDR1 SGHVS and CDR2 FNYEAQ. The length of the CDR3 is 15 residues. CDR3 region: CASSVTGQGRDTQYF. The CDR3, as DNA: TGTGCCAGCAGCGTAACGGGACAGGGTAGGGATACGCAGTATTTT.

J is TRBJ1-2 and V is TRBV5-1; 7 nucleotides line up with TRBD1. Germline trimming cut 1 base from V and 8 bases from J; bases unmatched to any gene: 5. This CDR3 region has 13 residues. CDR1 is SGHRS, CDR2 YFSETQ, per germline. CDR3 residues: CASSLLQGLGYTF. DNA of the CDR3: TGCGCCAGCAGCTTGTTACAGGGGCTGGGCTACACCTTC.

The rearrangement links TRBV4-1 to TRBJ2-7; TRBD2 might be the D (6 bases). V was clipped by 1 base and J by 0 bases, with 13 bases between them. The CDR3 sequence is 16 residues long. Per the germline V gene, CDR1 is MGHRA and CDR2 is YSYEKL. CDR3 amino acids: CASSQGAAGSSYEQYF. The DNA of the CDR3 is TGCGCCAGCAGCCAAGGCGCTGCGGGGAGCTCCTACGAGCAGTACTTC.

This clone came up once. J is TRBJ1-2 and V is TRBV18; D gene ambiguous. Per germline, CDR1 KGHSH and CDR2 LQKENI. The CDR3 is 15 amino acids. The V end lost 2 bases, the J end lost 5 bases, and 15 bases lay between the germline ends. The CDR3 DNA sequence: TGTGCCAGCTCACCAGGGCTCAAGGAAGGATATGGCTACACCTTC. It specifies CASSPGLKEGYGYTF.

The sample holds a few counts of this clone. The chain carries TRBV11-2 and TRBJ2-7; TRBD2 agrees at 7 bases. J was trimmed by 0 bases and V by 4 bases; bases with no gene match: 6. The CDR3 has 15 residues. The V gene's germline CDR1 is SGHAT and CDR2 FQNNGV. CDR3 in DNA: TGTGCCAGCAGCTACCTCTCTAGCGGCTCCTACGAGCAGTACTTC. Translated, it gives CASSYLSSGSYEQYF.

This clone turned up a few times. The chain combines TRBV30 with TRBJ1-5; possible D gene TRBD1, 6 bases. The germline V and J ends were trimmed by 3 bases and 6 bases, with 12 bases remaining between them. Per germline, CDR1 GTSNPN and CDR2 SVGIG (reference sequence). The CDR3 consists of 13 residues. This chain's CDR3 is CAWSRQEGQPQHF. Here the CDR3 DNA reads TGTGCCTGGAGCCGACAGGAAGGTCAGCCCCAGCATTTT.

The chain couples TRBV6-1 to TRBJ1-5; the D is unclear. The CDR3 consists of 13 residues. With 6 bases removed from V and 4 bases from J, the gap between germline ends came to 10 bases. The germline V gene has CDR1 MNHNS and CDR2 SASEGT. The CDR3 DNA is TGTGCCAGCAGCGCTACAGTGAATCAGCCCCAGCATTTT. Its protein is CASSATVNQPQHF.

This chain links TRBV6-1 with TRBJ1-1, with TRBD1 matching 8 bases. The V gene's germline CDR1 is MNHNS and CDR2 SASEGT. This CDR3 region has 15 residues. The V gene end was trimmed by 6 bases and the J gene end by 1 base; junction bases not matched to a gene: 7. The CDR3 region has the DNA TGTGCCAGCAGAAGGGGCAGGGGGCCGAACACTGAAGCTTTCTTT. Translation gives CASRRGRGPNTEAFF.

J is TRBJ2-1 and V is TRBV10-2; 10 bases agree with TRBD2. CDR3 length: 20 residues. V shed 6 bases and J 1 base; nucleotides not matched to a gene: 18. Germline V CDR1 and CDR2: WSHSY, SAAADI. CDR3 residues: CASSRERGHLAGGSYNEQFF. As DNA, the CDR3 is TGCGCCAGCAGCCGAGAGAGAGGGCATTTAGCGGGAGGTTCCTACAATGAGCAGTTCTTC.

The gene calls are TRBV6-6 and TRBJ2-7; TRBD2 agrees at 10 bases. The CDR3 covers 15 residues. V lost 6 bases to trimming and J lost 2 bases; unmatched junction nucleotides: 7. In germline, CDR1 is MNHNY, CDR2 SVGAGI (reference sequence). CDR3 DNA sequence: TGTGCCAGCAGCCTAGCGGGAGTAGGGACCTACGAGCAGTACGTC. This encodes CASSLAGVGTYEQYV.

This clone was seen only a few times. The V gene is TRBV9, the J gene TRBJ1-3; D is uncertain. Deletions cut 4 bases from V and 1 base from J, with 6 bases between. This CDR3 is built from 13 residues. Germline loops: CDR1 SGDLS, CDR2 YYNGEE. CDR3 sequence (DNA): TGTGCCAGCAGCCTCACTTCTGGAAACACCATATATTTT. This encodes CASSLTSGNTIYF. The full variable domain, with the rest looked up from reference TRBV9 and TRBJ1-3, is DSGVTQTPKHLITATGQRVTLRCSPRSGDLSVYWYQQSLDQGLQFLIQYYNGEERAKGNILERFSAQQFPDLHSELNLSSLELGDSALYFCASSLTSGNTIYFGEGSWLTVV.

The J gene is TRBJ2-1, the V gene TRBV14, with D unclear. Trimming removed 1 base from V and 6 bases from J, with 10 bases in between. Germline values: CDR1 SGHDN, CDR2 FVKESK. The CDR3 spans 14 residues. In DNA form, the CDR3 reads TGTGCCAGCAGCCAAGGTAGTAGCCTCAATGAGCAGTTCTTC. Its protein is CASSQGSSLNEQFF.

The chain joins TRBV7-8 to TRBJ1-4; D possibly corresponds to TRBD1 (5 bases). V was pared by 4 bases and J by 6 bases, with 12 bases between. Germline CDR1 and CDR2: SGHVS and FQNEAQ. The CDR3 is 14 residues long. DNA of the CDR3: TGTGCCAGCAGCTGGGGCCGCTCGGATGAAAAACTGTTTTTT. Translated: CASSWGRSDEKLFF.

This clone was recorded once. The chain is built from TRBV28 and TRBJ2-5; TRBD1 agrees at 8 bases. V lost 6 bases to trimming and J lost 5 bases; unmatched junction nucleotides: 14. Germline loops: CDR1 MDHEN, CDR2 SYDVKM. The CDR3 has 16 residues. CDR3 in amino acids: CASSLRQGLFRETQYF. CDR3 sequence (DNA): TGTGCCAGCAGCTTAAGACAGGGGTTGTTTCGGGAGACCCAGTACTTC.

The J gene is TRBJ2-1, the V gene TRBV2, with 7 bases fitting TRBD2. V lost 7 bases to trimming and J lost 10 bases; unmatched junction nucleotides: 16. CDR1 is SNHLY, CDR2 FYNNEI, per germline. The CDR3 has 15 residues. The CDR3 reads CASTEGVGVGGEQFF. The DNA of the CDR3 is TGTGCCAGCACCGAGGGTGTCGGGGTCGGGGGGGAGCAGTTCTTC.

V and J are TRBV27 and TRBJ2-3, with 9 bases identical to TRBD2. This CDR3 is built from 17 residues. Germline V CDR1 and CDR2: MNHEY, SMNVEV (reference sequence). With 5 bases clipped from V and 5 bases from J, the junction kept 14 bases outside the gene matches. The CDR3 region has the DNA TGTGCCAGCAGTCTACCCTCGGTAGCGGGAGACATAGATACGCAGTATTTT. This encodes CASSLPSVAGDIDTQYF.

CDR3 amino acids: CASSRDLNTEAFF. The CDR3 DNA reads as TGTGCCAGCAGCCGGGATTTAAACACTGAAGCTTTCTTT. This rearrangement joins TRBV5-6 to TRBJ1-1; no firm D call. This CDR3 region has 13 residues. Germline V gene data show CDR1 as SGHDT and CDR2 as YYEEEE. Trimming shortened V by 4 bases and J by 2 bases, and 9 bases separated the two germline ends.

The chain is built from TRBV9 and TRBJ2-3; 7 positions agree with TRBD1. Germline V gives CDR1 SGDLS, CDR2 YYNGEE. After removal of 0 bases from V and 5 bases from J, the junction contained 15 bases not matched to a gene. The CDR3 sequence is 18 residues long. The CDR3: CASSVATGTDFWRDTQYF. CDR3 DNA: TGTGCCAGCAGCGTAGCTACCGGGACAGATTTCTGGCGAGATACGCAGTATTTT.

V usage is TRBV28 and J usage is TRBJ1-2; weak D call: TRBD1 (6 bases). Germline CDR1 and CDR2: MDHEN and SYDVKM. The CDR3 consists of 13 residues. The V gene lost 5 bases and the J gene lost 6 bases, with 13 bases spanning the gap. The CDR3 reads CASSVQGRDGYTF. CDR3 nucleotides: TGTGCCAGCAGTGTACAGGGTAGGGATGGCTACACCTTC.

The J gene is TRBJ1-5, the V gene TRBV27; unclear D gene. This CDR3 has 15 residues. Between the trimmed V and J ends, which lost 3 bases and 12 bases, there was a span of 21 bases. Per germline, CDR1 MNHEY and CDR2 SMNVEV (reference sequence). The CDR3 loop reads CASSFDVTGLEGQHF. The CDR3 DNA follows: TGTGCCAGCAGTTTCGATGTTACGGGATTGGAGGGCCAGCATTTT.

The chain recombines TRBV28 with TRBJ2-1; maybe TRBD1 (6 bases). There are 15 residues in the CDR3. Germline assignment: CDR1 MDHEN and CDR2 SYDVKM. Deletions cut 3 bases from V and 8 bases from J, with 17 bases between. For the CDR3, the DNA is TGTGCCAGCAGTTTCACCCCAGGGGCGGTGTATGAGCAGTTCTTC. This translates into CASSFTPGAVYEQFF.

The chain has TRBV27 and TRBJ2-5, with D tentatively TRBD1 (6 bases). Germline V gene sequence: CDR1 MNHEY, CDR2 SMNVEV (reference sequence). V lost 4 bases to trimming and J lost 5 bases, with 14 bases between them. The CDR3 has 14 amino acids. The CDR3 DNA reads as TGTGCCAGCAGTTCTTATGACAGGTCGGAGACCCAGTACTTC. Its protein product is CASSSYDRSETQYF.

The CDR3 region is CASSFPSGGDQPQHF. The CDR3 nucleotides are TGTGCCAGCAGTTTCCCATCAGGGGGCGATCAGCCCCAGCATTTT. The chain carries TRBV6-5 and TRBJ1-5; 8 nucleotides line up with TRBD1. Germline CDR1 and CDR2: MNHEY and SVGAGI. Trimming took 4 bases from V and 5 from J; bases not matched to a gene: 7. The CDR3 is 15 residues long.